This T cell receptor beta chain was sequenced during a study of blood T cell repertoires in COVID-19. Study-level information: Italy, Spain and the United States were the sources of the convalescent and acute COVID-19 samples. PBMCs, B-cell-depleted T cells, or T cells were the source of the cDNA or gDNA that made up the material.

As processed by the authors: Amplification of reference gene primers was used by the study to estimate nucleated cell counts. TCRdb's copy holds only in-frame clones and misses some; the assay was immunoSEQ multiplex PCR. V, J and clone size derive from that table, while D and trimming were established from the DNA sequence. The sample includes about 70,000 clones, around 87% of them seen just once. With 5 bases clipped from V and 4 bases from J, the junction kept 23 bases outside the gene matches. Germline CDR1 SGHDT, CDR2 YYEEEE. The CDR3 contains 19 residues. The origin of this receptor is a human donor in a cohort sampled during active COVID-19. The source material was peripheral blood. V gene TRBV5-6 combines with J gene TRBJ1-1, with 7 nucleotides matching TRBD1. CDR3 protein: CASSLGQEVGQGEVTEAFF. In DNA, the CDR3 is TGTGCCAGCAGTCTCGGGCAAGAAGTGGGGCAGGGGGAGGTCACTGAAGCTTTCTTT.